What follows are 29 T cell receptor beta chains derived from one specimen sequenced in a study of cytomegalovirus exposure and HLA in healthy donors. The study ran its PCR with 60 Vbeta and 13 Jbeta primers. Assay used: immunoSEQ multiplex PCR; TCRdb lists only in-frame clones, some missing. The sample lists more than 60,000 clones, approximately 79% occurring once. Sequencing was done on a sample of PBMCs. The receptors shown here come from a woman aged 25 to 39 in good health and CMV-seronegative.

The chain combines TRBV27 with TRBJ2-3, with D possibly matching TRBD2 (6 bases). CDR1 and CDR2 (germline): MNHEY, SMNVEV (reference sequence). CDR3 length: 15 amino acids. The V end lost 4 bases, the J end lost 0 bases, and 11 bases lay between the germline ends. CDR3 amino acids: CASSSWTTSTDTQYF. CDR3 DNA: TGTGCCAGCAGTTCCTGGACTACTAGCACAGATACGCAGTATTTT.

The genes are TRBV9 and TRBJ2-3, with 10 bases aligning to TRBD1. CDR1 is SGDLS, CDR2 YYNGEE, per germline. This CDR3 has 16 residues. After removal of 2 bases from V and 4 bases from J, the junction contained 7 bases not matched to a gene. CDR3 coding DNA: TGTGCCAGCAGCGTCGGGGGACAGGGGTTACCAGATACGCAGTATTTT. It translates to CASSVGGQGLPDTQYF.

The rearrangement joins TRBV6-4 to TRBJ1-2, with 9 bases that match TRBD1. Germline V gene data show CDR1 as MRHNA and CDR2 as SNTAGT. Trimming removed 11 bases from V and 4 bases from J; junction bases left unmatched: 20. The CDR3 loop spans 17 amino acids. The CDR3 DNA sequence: TGTGCCTCGCAGGAGAAAATTCAGGGACAGGGCGGCTATGGCTACACCTTC. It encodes CASQEKIQGQGGYGYTF.

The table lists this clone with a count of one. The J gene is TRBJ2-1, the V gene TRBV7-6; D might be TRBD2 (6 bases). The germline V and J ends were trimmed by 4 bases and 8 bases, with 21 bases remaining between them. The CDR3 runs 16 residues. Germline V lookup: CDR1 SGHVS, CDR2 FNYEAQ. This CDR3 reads CASSSLAGSGLDEQFF. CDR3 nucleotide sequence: TGTGCCAGCAGCTCATTGGCGGGGTCTGGTTTGGATGAGCAGTTCTTC.

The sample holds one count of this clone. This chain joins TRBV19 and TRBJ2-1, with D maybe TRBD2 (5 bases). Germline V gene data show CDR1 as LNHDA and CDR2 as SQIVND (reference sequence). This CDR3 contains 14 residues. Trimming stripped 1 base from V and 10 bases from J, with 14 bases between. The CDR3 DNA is TGTGCCAGTAGTATAGGGGAGACCGGCGCGGAGCAGTTCTTC. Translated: CASSIGETGAEQFF.

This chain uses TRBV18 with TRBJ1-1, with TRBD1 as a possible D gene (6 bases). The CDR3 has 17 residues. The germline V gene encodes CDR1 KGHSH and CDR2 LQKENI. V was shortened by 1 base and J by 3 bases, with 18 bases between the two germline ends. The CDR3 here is CASSPRRSRGRDTEAFF. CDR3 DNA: TGTGCCAGCTCACCACGGAGGTCGCGGGGGCGAGACACTGAAGCTTTCTTT. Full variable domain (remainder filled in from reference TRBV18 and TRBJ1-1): NAGVMQNPRHLVRRRGQEARLRCSPMKGHSHVYWYRQLPEEGLKFMVYLQKENIIDESGMPKERFSAEFPKEGPSILRIQQVVRGDSAAYFCASSPRRSRGRDTEAFFGQGTRLTVV.

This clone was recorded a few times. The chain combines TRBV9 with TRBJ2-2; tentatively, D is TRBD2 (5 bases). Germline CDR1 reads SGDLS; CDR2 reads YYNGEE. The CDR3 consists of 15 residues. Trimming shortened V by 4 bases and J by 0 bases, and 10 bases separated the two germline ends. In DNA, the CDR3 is TGTGCCAGCAGCATTAGCGTGACGAACACCGGGGAGCTGTTTTTT. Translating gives CASSISVTNTGELFF.

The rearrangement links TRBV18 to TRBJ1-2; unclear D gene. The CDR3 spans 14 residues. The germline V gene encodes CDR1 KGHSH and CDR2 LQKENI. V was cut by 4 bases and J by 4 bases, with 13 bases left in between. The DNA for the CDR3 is TGTGCCAGCTCACACGAACTAGGCTTCTATGGCTACACCTTC. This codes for CASSHELGFYGYTF.

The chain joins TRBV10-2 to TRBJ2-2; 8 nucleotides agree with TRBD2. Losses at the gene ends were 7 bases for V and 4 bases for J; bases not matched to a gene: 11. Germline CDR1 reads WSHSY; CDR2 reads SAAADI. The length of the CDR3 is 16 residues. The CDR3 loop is CASTNRGGASTGELFF. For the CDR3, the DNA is TGCGCCAGCACCAATCGGGGGGGCGCAAGCACCGGGGAGCTGTTTTTT.

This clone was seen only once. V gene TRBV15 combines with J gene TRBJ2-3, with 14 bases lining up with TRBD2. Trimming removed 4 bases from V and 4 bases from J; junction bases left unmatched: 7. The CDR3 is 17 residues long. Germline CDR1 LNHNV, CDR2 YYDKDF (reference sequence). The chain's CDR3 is CATSTPGLAGGPDTQYF. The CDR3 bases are TGTGCCACCAGCACCCCCGGACTAGCGGGGGGTCCAGATACGCAGTATTTT.

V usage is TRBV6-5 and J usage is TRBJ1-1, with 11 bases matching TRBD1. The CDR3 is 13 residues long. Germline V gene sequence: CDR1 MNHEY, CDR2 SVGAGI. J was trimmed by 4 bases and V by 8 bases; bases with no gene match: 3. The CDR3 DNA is TGTGCCAGCGGGACAGGGGGGGCCACTGAAGCTTTCTTT. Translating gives CASGTGGATEAFF.

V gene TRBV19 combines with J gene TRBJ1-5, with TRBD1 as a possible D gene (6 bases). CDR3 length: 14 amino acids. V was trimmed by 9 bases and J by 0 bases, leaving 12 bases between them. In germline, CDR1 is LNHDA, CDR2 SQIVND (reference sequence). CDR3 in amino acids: CASQQGSSNQPQHF. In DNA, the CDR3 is TGTGCCAGCCAACAGGGATCTAGCAATCAGCCCCAGCATTTT.

This CDR3 is CSALDNFSGANVLTF. The CDR3 nucleotides are TGCAGCGCCTTGGACAATTTCTCTGGGGCCAACGTCCTGACTTTC. The chain couples TRBV29-1 to TRBJ2-6, with a weak D call TRBD1 (5 bases). V shed 7 bases and J shed 0 bases, with 13 bases lying between them. Germline lookup yields CDR1 SQVTM and CDR2 ANQGSEA. The CDR3 extends over 15 amino acids.

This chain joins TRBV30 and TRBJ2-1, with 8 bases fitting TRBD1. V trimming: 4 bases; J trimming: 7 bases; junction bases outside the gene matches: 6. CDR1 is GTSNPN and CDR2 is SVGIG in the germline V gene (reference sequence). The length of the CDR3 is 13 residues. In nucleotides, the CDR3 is TGTGCCTGGACCTTCACAGGGGGAAATGAGCAGTTCTTC. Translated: CAWTFTGGNEQFF.

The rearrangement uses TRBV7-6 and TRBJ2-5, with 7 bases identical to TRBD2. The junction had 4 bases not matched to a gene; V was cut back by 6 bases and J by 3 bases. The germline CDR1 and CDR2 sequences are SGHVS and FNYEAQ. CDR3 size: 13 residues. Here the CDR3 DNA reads TGTGCCAGCAGTTCTAGCGGCAAAGAGACCCAGTACTTC. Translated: CASSSSGKETQYF.

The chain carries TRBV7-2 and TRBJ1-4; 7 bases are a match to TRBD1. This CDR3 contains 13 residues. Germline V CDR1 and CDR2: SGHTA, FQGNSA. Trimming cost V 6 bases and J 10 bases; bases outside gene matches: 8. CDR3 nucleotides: TGTGCCAGCAGTTCCACGACAGGGCGAAAACTGTTTTTT. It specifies CASSSTTGRKLFF. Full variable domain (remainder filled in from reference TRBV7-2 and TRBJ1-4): GAGVSQSPSNKVTEKGKDVELRCDPISGHTALYWYRQSLGQGLEFLIYFQGNSAPDKSGLPSDRFSAERTGGSVSTLTIQRTQQEDSAVYLCASSSTTGRKLFFGSGTQLSVL.

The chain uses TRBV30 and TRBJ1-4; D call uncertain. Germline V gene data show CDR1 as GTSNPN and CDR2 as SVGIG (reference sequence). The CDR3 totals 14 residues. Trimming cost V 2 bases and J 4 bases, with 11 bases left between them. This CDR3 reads CAWSTGEGNEKLFF. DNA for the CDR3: TGTGCCTGGAGTACGGGAGAGGGTAATGAAAAACTGTTTTTT.

CDR3 in amino acids: CASSLEGLATGELFF. As DNA, the CDR3 is TGTGCCAGCAGTTTAGAAGGACTAGCGACCGGGGAGCTGTTTTTT. The genes are TRBV27 and TRBJ2-2; 9 bases match TRBD2. Germline V gene sequence: CDR1 MNHEY, CDR2 SMNVEV (reference sequence). The CDR3 covers 15 residues. V gave up 2 bases and J gave up 5 bases; unmatched junction bases: 3.

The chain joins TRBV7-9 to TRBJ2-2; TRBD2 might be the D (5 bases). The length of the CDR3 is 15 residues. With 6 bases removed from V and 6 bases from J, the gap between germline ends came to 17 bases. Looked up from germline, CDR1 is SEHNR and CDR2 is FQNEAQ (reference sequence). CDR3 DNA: TGTGCCAGCAGTCTCGAGGGTTTTGGCGCCGGGGAGCTGTTTTTT. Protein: CASSLEGFGAGELFF.

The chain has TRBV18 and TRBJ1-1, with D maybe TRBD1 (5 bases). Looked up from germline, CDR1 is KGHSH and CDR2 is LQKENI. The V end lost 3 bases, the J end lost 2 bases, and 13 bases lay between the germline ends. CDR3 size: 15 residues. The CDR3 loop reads CASSPLGLLNTEAFF. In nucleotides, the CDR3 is TGTGCCAGCTCACCCCTGGGACTTTTAAACACTGAAGCTTTCTTT.

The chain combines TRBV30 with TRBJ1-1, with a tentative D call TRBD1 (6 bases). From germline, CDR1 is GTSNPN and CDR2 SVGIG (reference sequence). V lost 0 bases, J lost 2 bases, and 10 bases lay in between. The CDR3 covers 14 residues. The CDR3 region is CAWSVADRNTEAFF. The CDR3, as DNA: TGTGCCTGGAGTGTGGCGGACAGAAACACTGAAGCTTTCTTT.

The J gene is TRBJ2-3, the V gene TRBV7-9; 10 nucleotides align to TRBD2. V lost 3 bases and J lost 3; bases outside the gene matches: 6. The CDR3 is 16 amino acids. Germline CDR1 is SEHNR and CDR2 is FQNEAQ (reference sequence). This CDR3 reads CASSFISGRTTDTQYF. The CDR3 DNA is TGTGCCAGCAGCTTTATTAGCGGGAGGACGACAGATACGCAGTATTTT.

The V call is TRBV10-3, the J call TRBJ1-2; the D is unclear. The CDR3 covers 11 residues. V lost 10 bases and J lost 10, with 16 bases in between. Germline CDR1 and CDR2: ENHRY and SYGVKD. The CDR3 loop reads CATRREGFYTF. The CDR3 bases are TGTGCCACAAGGCGCGAGGGATTCTACACCTTC.

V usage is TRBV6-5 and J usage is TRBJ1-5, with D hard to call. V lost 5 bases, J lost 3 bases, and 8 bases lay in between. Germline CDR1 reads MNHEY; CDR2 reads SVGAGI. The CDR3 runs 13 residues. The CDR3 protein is CASSQDSNQPQHF. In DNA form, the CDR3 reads TGTGCCAGCAGTCAGGACTCCAATCAGCCCCAGCATTTT.

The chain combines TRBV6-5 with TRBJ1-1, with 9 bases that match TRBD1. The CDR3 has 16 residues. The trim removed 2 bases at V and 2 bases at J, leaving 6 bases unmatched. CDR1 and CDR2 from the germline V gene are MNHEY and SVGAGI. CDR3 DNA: TGTGCCAGCAGTTACCCATCGGGACAGGGAAACACTGAAGCTTTCTTT. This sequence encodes CASSYPSGQGNTEAFF.

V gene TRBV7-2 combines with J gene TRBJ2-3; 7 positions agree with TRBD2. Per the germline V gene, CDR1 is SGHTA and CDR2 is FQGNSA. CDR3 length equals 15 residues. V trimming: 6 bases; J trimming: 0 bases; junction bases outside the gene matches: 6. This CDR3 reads CASSYYSGSTDTQYF. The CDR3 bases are TGTGCCAGCAGTTACTATAGCGGGAGCACAGATACGCAGTATTTT. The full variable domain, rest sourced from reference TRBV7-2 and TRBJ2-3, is GAGVSQSPSNKVTEKGKDVELRCDPISGHTALYWYRQSLGQGLEFLIYFQGNSAPDKSGLPSDRFSAERTGGSVSTLTIQRTQQEDSAVYLCASSYYSGSTDTQYFGPGTRLTVL.

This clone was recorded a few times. CDR3 bases: TGTGCCAGCAGCTTAGGAGGGGGTGAGCAGTTCTTC. Its protein product is CASSLGGGEQFF. V gene TRBV7-9 combines with J gene TRBJ2-1, with a tentative D call TRBD1 (6 bases). The V gene's germline CDR1 is SEHNR and CDR2 FQNEAQ (reference sequence). This CDR3 has 12 amino acids. V was clipped by 1 base and J by 9 bases, with 7 bases between them.

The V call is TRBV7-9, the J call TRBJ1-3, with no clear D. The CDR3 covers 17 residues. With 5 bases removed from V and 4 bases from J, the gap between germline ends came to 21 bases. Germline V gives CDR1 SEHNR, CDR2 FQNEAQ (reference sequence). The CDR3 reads CASSQQWELAGGNTIYF. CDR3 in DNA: TGTGCCAGCAGCCAGCAGTGGGAGTTGGCAGGAGGAAACACCATATATTTT.

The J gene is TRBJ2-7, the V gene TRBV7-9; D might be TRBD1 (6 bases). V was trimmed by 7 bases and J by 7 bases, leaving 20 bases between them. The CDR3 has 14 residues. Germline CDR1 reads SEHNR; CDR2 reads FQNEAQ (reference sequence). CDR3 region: CASNVRVIQGEQYV. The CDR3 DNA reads TGTGCCAGCAACGTGAGGGTAATACAGGGAGAGCAGTACGTC.